This T cell receptor (beta chain) was recorded in a study of blood T cells in healthy people across ages. Study results and limitations: In older individuals, TCR beta diversity per million T cells was lower, falling roughly linearly with age. Strong correlation existed between TCR beta diversity and naive T cell percentage.

This clonotype was detected many times. The antigen is undetermined. Germline assignment: CDR1 SGDLS and CDR2 YYNGEE. V was trimmed by 4 bases and J by 2 bases, leaving 18 bases between them. CDR3 length: 16 amino acids. A second about 6 to 12 cycle PCR used barcoded and J-beta primers. TCRdb re-called the 5' RACE reads with MiXCR, one entry per CDR3 protein. The table includes some 1.7 million distinct CDR3 sequences, over 25% detected once. PBMCs numbering at least 7 million were isolated per sample. Total RNA was isolated from each sample in quantities of at least 5.5 micrograms. Sequencing was done on a sample of blood. The chain employs TRBV9 and TRBJ2-5; no clear D gene. This sequence originates from a woman in her thirties in good health. The CDR3 is CASSFRVGNEQETQYF. The DNA for the CDR3 is TGTGCCAGCAGCTTTCGCGTGGGGAATGAACAAGAGACCCAGTACTTC. Full variable domain (missing parts from reference TRBV9 and TRBJ2-5): DSGVTQTPKHLITATGQRVTLRCSPRSGDLSVYWYQQSLDQGLQFLIQYYNGEERAKGNILERFSAQQFPDLHSELNLSSLELGDSALYFCASSFRVGNEQETQYFGPGTRLLVL.